This T cell receptor (beta chain) was identified in a study of T cells after yellow fever vaccination. The 5'RACE template-switching step produced TCR cDNA and added a universal primer site and UMIs. TCRdb analysed the 5' RACE reads with MiXCR anew, one entry per CDR3 protein. The profile shows about 630,000 distinct CDR3 sequences, around 12% of them singletons. Per germline, CDR1 MNHEY and CDR2 SVGEGT. The CDR3 runs to 11 residues. The V and J ends lost 6 bases and 5 bases respectively, with 4 bases between them. J is TRBJ1-4 and V is TRBV6-2 or TRBV6-3; D remains unclear. The sample consisted of PBMCs, taken on the day of the yellow fever booster vaccination. This receptor was identified in a man between 25 and 39 years old who received the YFV17D yellow fever vaccine. The CDR3 nucleotides read TGTGCCAGCAGGGCAAATGAAAAACTGTTTTTT. Encoded protein: CASRANEKLFF.